This paragraph covers one TCR beta chain sequence. This sample is drawn from a study of blood T cell repertoires in COVID-19. The CDR3 extends over 19 amino acids. Trimming removed 2 bases from V and 0 bases from J; junction bases left unmatched: 13. Germline V gene sequence: CDR1 MGHRA, CDR2 YSYEKL. In terms of age and location, participants ranged from roughly 18 to 90 years and lived in about 25 US areas. Cohort 3 donors counted as recovered after two negative PCRs, clearance, or resolved symptoms. The table came from immunoSEQ multiplex PCR; TCRdb's copy has only in-frame clones and leaves some out. In the table there are 310,000 or so clones, 65% to 90% of which are singletons.

The TCR was taken from a woman aged 18-30 years who had recovered from COVID-19. Material: PBMCs or T cells enriched from blood (not recorded which). The chain joins TRBV4-1 to TRBJ1-3, with 7 bases that match TRBD1. The CDR3 is CASSQLRGLGRNSGNTIYF. CDR3 DNA: TGCGCCAGCAGCCAACTTAGGGGGCTTGGTCGAAACTCTGGAAACACCATATATTTT.